This TCR beta chain was obtained from a study of cytomegalovirus exposure and HLA in healthy donors. As for the study in general: HLA-typed donors contributed 80 million to 85 million unique TCRs, which were held in an early data release.

The study ran its PCR with 60 Vbeta and 13 Jbeta primers. Using immunoSEQ multiplex PCR, the repertoire was profiled, and TCRdb retains in-frame clones only, with some absent. The sample consists of approximately 120,000 clones, 10% of them appearing once. The CDR3 contains 12 residues. Germline lookup yields CDR1 MGHDK and CDR2 SYGVNS. Trimming took off 3 bases at V and 5 bases at J, with 7 bases between the two ends. Source material: PBMCs. The TCR was taken from a young woman in good health and CMV-seropositive. The rearrangement links TRBV25-1 to TRBJ1-1; D is perhaps TRBD1 (6 bases). This CDR3 is CASSDTGTEAFF. CDR3 DNA: TGTGCCAGCAGTGATACAGGGACTGAAGCTTTCTTT.